One sample yielded the 8 T cell receptor beta chains listed below, sequenced in a study of identifying expanded T cells in peripheral blood. Sequencing was performed with immunoSEQ multiplex PCR; in TCRdb, only in-frame clones are kept and a portion is missing. The sample consists of some 75,000 clones, roughly nine tenths of them appearing once. Sequences were obtained from blood. Receptors originate from a person between 18 and 75 years old in good health.

The V call is TRBV19, the J call TRBJ1-1; D is undetermined. CDR1 is LNHDA and CDR2 is SQIVND in the germline V gene (reference sequence). The CDR3 totals 13 residues. V lost 2 bases, J lost 8 bases, and 12 bases lay in between. The CDR3 here is CASSITTVPEAFF. CDR3 in DNA: TGTGCCAGTAGTATAACAACAGTACCCGAAGCTTTCTTT.

The chain is built from TRBV19 and TRBJ2-1; 12 nucleotides match TRBD2. The CDR3 contains 16 residues. J lost 5 bases, V lost 3 bases, and 5 bases had no gene match. CDR1 and CDR2 from the germline V gene are LNHDA and SQIVND (reference sequence). The CDR3 DNA follows: TGTGCCAGTAGTATGAGAAGACTAGCGGGAGACAATGAGCAGTTCTTC. Protein product: CASSMRRLAGDNEQFF.

Comments on this clone: Germline is not matched at one junction end, which may reflect a read error. The chain employs TRBV13 and TRBJ1-2; D unclear. CDR1 and CDR2 from the germline V gene are PRHDT and FYEKMQ (reference sequence). The CDR3 has 14 residues. The CDR3 DNA is TGTGCCAGCAGCTTAGAGAAGGGAGTCTATGGTTACACCTTC. It codes for CASSLEKGVYGYTF.

This clone was picked up a small number of times. The chain employs TRBV9 and TRBJ2-2; TRBD2 agrees at 8 bases. Trimming at V came to 4 bases and at J to 8 bases, leaving 16 bases not matched to a gene. CDR3 size: 17 residues. Germline lookup yields CDR1 SGDLS and CDR2 YYNGEE. CDR3 amino acids: CASSPRMDSGIGGELFF. The CDR3 DNA follows: TGTGCCAGCAGCCCCCGAATGGATAGCGGGATAGGGGGGGAGCTGTTTTTT.

The chain uses TRBV5-1 and TRBJ1-4; 9 positions agree with TRBD1. Germline CDR1 is SGHRS and CDR2 is YFSETQ. The CDR3 sequence is 16 residues long. The ends lost 1 base at V and 5 bases at J; junction bases unmatched: 6. The CDR3 region has the DNA TGCGCCAGCAGCTTGCGTATCGGGACAGGGAATGAAAAACTGTTTTTT. It translates to CASSLRIGTGNEKLFF.

This rearrangement joins TRBV4-1 to TRBJ1-3; perhaps TRBD1 as D (5 bases). Between the trimmed V and J ends, which lost 0 bases and 8 bases, there was a span of 26 bases. Germline loops: CDR1 MGHRA, CDR2 YSYEKL. This CDR3 contains 19 residues. The CDR3 DNA sequence: TGCGCCAGCAGCCAAGAAGAGGGGAATGGACTTCCAGATAGAGACACCATATATTTT. Encoded protein: CASSQEEGNGLPDRDTIYF.

This chain joins TRBV28 and TRBJ1-2; 7 nucleotides agree with TRBD1. CDR1 MDHEN and CDR2 SYDVKM come from the germline V gene. The CDR3 covers 13 residues. Trimming cost V 5 bases and J 2 bases; bases outside gene matches: 2. In DNA, the CDR3 is TGTGCCAGCAGTCAAGGGGGCAACTATGGCTACACCTTC. Translated: CASSQGGNYGYTF.

J is TRBJ1-1 and V is TRBV28; 12 bases are a match to TRBD1. V lost 8 bases and J lost 4; bases outside the gene matches: 14. Germline V gene data show CDR1 as MDHEN and CDR2 as SYDVKM. The CDR3 runs 17 residues. This CDR3 is CASPPRDRGQTITEAFF. Here the CDR3 DNA reads TGTGCCAGCCCCCCTAGGGACAGGGGGCAAACGATCACTGAAGCTTTCTTT.